The 27 T cell receptor beta chains below come from one sample, sequenced in a study of human T cells and chemical hapten exposure. Regarding time point: patch test 1, 2 weeks after DPC sensitization. Treatment described: therapeutic diphenylcyclopropenone sensitization with weekly scalp DPC. MiXCR was run by TCRdb on the RACE reads, yielding one entry per CDR3 protein. The sample shows under 85,000 distinct CDR3 sequences, about a tenth of them seen only once. The starting material was whole blood, obtained in connection with sensitization to the hapten diphenylcyclopropenone (DPC). These receptor sequences come from a woman in her forties or fifties with alopecia areata. Some clones in this sample may be carry-over from other donors' samples.

Only a few counts were recorded for this clonotype. This sequence joins TRBV7-6 and TRBJ2-2, with unresolved D. The CDR3 runs to 14 residues. Trimming stripped 4 bases from V and 1 base from J, with 7 bases between. Per the germline V gene, CDR1 is SGHVS and CDR2 is FNYEAQ. CDR3 protein: CASSSQGNTGELFF. DNA for the CDR3: TGTGCCAGCAGCTCCCAAGGGAACACCGGGGAGCTGTTTTTT.

This clonotype has a handful of counts. The CDR3 loop reads CSAPLATETQYF. CDR3 coding DNA: TGCAGTGCTCCCCTGGCAACGGAGACCCAGTACTTC. The chain joins TRBV20-1 to TRBJ2-5; D unclear. The CDR3 covers 12 residues. Germline assignment: CDR1 DFQATT and CDR2 SNEGSKA (reference sequence). Trimming shortened V by 5 bases and J by 5 bases, and 12 bases separated the two germline ends.

This clonotype appeared a few times. V and J are TRBV11-2 and TRBJ1-1, with D possibly being TRBD1 (5 bases). The CDR3 is 15 residues long. Trimming shortened V by 5 bases and J by 0 bases, and 13 bases separated the two germline ends. CDR1 is SGHAT, CDR2 FQNNGV, per germline. The CDR3, as DNA: TGTGCCAGCAGCAAAGGGGCCCATTTGAACACTGAAGCTTTCTTT. Its protein product is CASSKGAHLNTEAFF.

CDR3 region: CASSPFGSGSYGYTF. The CDR3 DNA reads TGTGCCAGCAGCCCCTTTGGAAGTGGGAGCTATGGCTACACCTTC. J is TRBJ1-2 and V is TRBV3-1; D is unclear. Germline CDR1 is LGHDT and CDR2 is YNNKEL (reference sequence). This CDR3 comprises 15 residues. V was shortened by 4 bases and J by 4 bases, with 16 bases between the two germline ends.

This clonotype has more than one count but fewer than ten. The CDR3 protein is CAWSPGTGGLYNEQFF. The CDR3 nucleotides read TGTGCCTGGAGTCCAGGGACAGGGGGCCTTTACAATGAGCAGTTCTTC. V and J are TRBV30 and TRBJ2-1, with TRBD1 matching over 12 bases. The CDR3 loop spans 16 amino acids. With 2 bases clipped from V and 4 bases from J, the junction kept 6 bases outside the gene matches. Germline loops: CDR1 GTSNPN, CDR2 SVGIG (reference sequence).

A few counts support this clonotype. The chain recombines TRBV20-1 with TRBJ1-5, with 11 bases identical to TRBD1. The germline V gene has CDR1 DFQATT and CDR2 SNEGSKA (reference sequence). The CDR3 runs to 15 residues. J lost 3 bases, V lost 1 base, and 2 bases had no gene match. This CDR3 reads CSARGDRGINQPQHF. CDR3 coding DNA: TGCAGTGCTAGAGGGGACAGGGGGATCAATCAGCCCCAGCATTTT.

This clonotype has more than one count but fewer than ten. The rearrangement joins TRBV6-1 to TRBJ1-1; D remains ambiguous. The CDR3 length is 14 residues. V lost 4 bases, J lost 0 bases, and 9 bases lay in between. Per the germline V gene, CDR1 is MNHNS and CDR2 is SASEGT. The CDR3 DNA reads TGTGCCAGCAGTGCCCTATCCATGAACACTGAAGCTTTCTTT. This encodes CASSALSMNTEAFF.

This clonotype was seen many times. V gene TRBV4-2 combines with J gene TRBJ2-7, with D unresolved. Between the trimmed V and J ends, which lost 3 bases and 7 bases, there was a span of 10 bases. Germline-derived CDR1 and CDR2 are LGHNA and YNFKEQ. CDR3 size: 12 residues. The CDR3 DNA reads TGTGCCAGCAGCCAGGCTCCTGGAGAGCAGTACTTC. Translated: CASSQAPGEQYF.

This clonotype has a handful of counts. The chain links TRBV3-1 to TRBJ1-5, with TRBD1 as a possible D gene (5 bases). The CDR3 sequence is 15 residues long. Germline lookup yields CDR1 LGHDT and CDR2 YNNKEL (reference sequence). Trimming stripped 2 bases from V and 3 bases from J, with 11 bases between. The CDR3 DNA sequence: TGTGCCAGCAGCCAACAGGGTACCCCCAATCAGCCCCAGCATTTT. This codes for CASSQQGTPNQPQHF.

This clonotype was picked up many times. The chain has TRBV18 and TRBJ2-1; a possible D gene is TRBD2 (6 bases). V shed 1 base and J shed 6 bases, with 10 bases lying between them. CDR1 and CDR2 (germline): KGHSH, LQKENI. The CDR3 has 14 amino acids. Here the CDR3 DNA reads TGTGCCAGCTCACCACGGAGGGGTAGCAATGAGCAGTTCTTC. Translation: CASSPRRGSNEQFF. The full variable domain, completed using reference TRBV18 and TRBJ2-1, is NAGVMQNPRHLVRRRGQEARLRCSPMKGHSHVYWYRQLPEEGLKFMVYLQKENIIDESGMPKERFSAEFPKEGPSILRIQQVVRGDSAAYFCASSPRRGSNEQFFGPGTRLTVL.

A few counts support this clonotype. The rearrangement joins TRBV20-1 to TRBJ2-7, with unresolved D. The CDR3 is 13 amino acids. The V end lost 1 base, the J end lost 0 bases, and 7 bases lay between the germline ends. Per germline, CDR1 DFQATT and CDR2 SNEGSKA (reference sequence). CDR3 residues: CSARAPSSYEQYF. The CDR3 DNA reads as TGCAGTGCTAGAGCCCCTAGCTCCTACGAGCAGTACTTC.

The V call is TRBV6-6, the J call TRBJ2-5; 11 bases line up with TRBD1. Germline V CDR1 and CDR2: MNHNY, SVGAGI (reference sequence). V dropped 5 bases and J dropped 5; count of bases not matched to a gene: 4. CDR3 length: 14 residues. The CDR3 region is CASSHGQGAETQYF. The CDR3 DNA reads as TGTGCCAGCAGTCACGGACAGGGGGCCGAGACCCAGTACTTC.

The V and J genes are TRBV11-3 and TRBJ2-1, with a possible D match to TRBD2 (5 bases). V was clipped by 5 bases and J by 7 bases, with 9 bases between them. Per germline, CDR1 SGHNT and CDR2 YENEEA. CDR3 length: 12 residues. Here the CDR3 DNA reads TGTGCCAGCAGCCGAGGGCCGAATGAGCAGTTCTTC. Amino acids: CASSRGPNEQFF.

The chain uses TRBV7-3 and TRBJ1-1; D not certain. The CDR3 runs to 13 residues. Per the germline V gene, CDR1 is SGHTA and CDR2 is FQGTGA. Trimming left V 3 bases short and J 3 bases short, with 8 bases between. CDR3 in amino acids: CASSLDDDTEAFF. CDR3 DNA sequence: TGTGCCAGCAGCTTGGACGATGACACTGAAGCTTTCTTT.

This clonotype was recorded many times. The chain recombines TRBV7-2 with TRBJ2-7; the match to TRBD1 covers 9 bases. The CDR3 runs to 13 residues. Looked up from germline, CDR1 is SGHTA and CDR2 is FQGNSA. The V and J ends lost 7 bases and 2 bases, in that order; junction bases with no gene match: 3. The DNA for the CDR3 is TGTGCCAGCACCTGGGACAGGGCCTACGAGCAGTACTTC. Its protein product is CASTWDRAYEQYF.

The chain links TRBV2 to TRBJ2-7; 7 bases agree with TRBD1. Germline CDR1 reads SNHLY; CDR2 reads FYNNEI. J lost 3 bases, V lost 6 bases, and 8 bases had no gene match. This CDR3 region has 14 residues. CDR3 amino acids: CASRGTAPHYEQYF. In DNA form, the CDR3 reads TGTGCCAGCAGGGGGACAGCACCCCACTACGAGCAGTACTTC.

The chain combines TRBV11-3 with TRBJ2-1; D unclear. Germline-derived CDR1 and CDR2 are SGHNT and YENEEA. Trimming took 3 bases from V and 8 from J, leaving 17 bases between them. The CDR3 sequence is 15 residues long. The CDR3: CASSFRAAPLDEQFF. The CDR3 nucleotides are TGTGCCAGCAGCTTTCGGGCTGCACCTTTGGATGAGCAGTTCTTC.

The sample holds one count of this clonotype. The chain uses TRBV11-1 and TRBJ2-5; no definite D call. CDR3 length: 14 residues. V lost 2 bases to trimming and J lost 3 bases, with 10 bases between them. Looked up from germline, CDR1 is SGHAT and CDR2 is FQDESV (reference sequence). As DNA, the CDR3 is TGTGCCAGCAGCTTATCGCCAGCGAAAGAGACCCAGTACTTC. Protein product: CASSLSPAKETQYF.

The chain has TRBV29-1 and TRBJ2-2, with D possibly TRBD1 on 5 matching bases. This CDR3 has 12 amino acids. Germline lookup yields CDR1 SQVTM and CDR2 ANQGSEA. V was pared by 7 bases and J by 2 bases, with 8 bases between. CDR3 loop: CSAGHNTGELFF. Written as DNA, the CDR3 is TGCAGCGCCGGACACAACACCGGGGAGCTGTTTTTT.

This clonotype was counted only a few times. This chain uses TRBV7-2 with TRBJ1-2; D not certain. The CDR3 runs to 13 residues. CDR1 is SGHTA and CDR2 is FQGNSA in the germline V gene. V lost 4 bases and J lost 3, with 9 bases in between. The CDR3 DNA reads as TGTGCCAGCAGCTACAGAAGAGACTATGGCTACACCTTC. Translation gives CASSYRRDYGYTF. Full variable domain (outside the CDR3, taken from reference TRBV7-2 and TRBJ1-2): GAGVSQSPSNKVTEKGKDVELRCDPISGHTALYWYRQSLGQGLEFLIYFQGNSAPDKSGLPSDRFSAERTGGSVSTLTIQRTQQEDSAVYLCASSYRRDYGYTFGSGTRLTVV.

This clonotype came up a few times. The rearrangement links TRBV18 to TRBJ1-2; tentative D call: TRBD1 (5 bases). Germline CDR1 reads KGHSH; CDR2 reads LQKENI. This CDR3 has 18 residues. V lost 4 bases to trimming and J lost 6 bases, with 27 bases between them. The CDR3 loop reads CASSQFRDPGLNGDGYTF. Here the CDR3 DNA reads TGTGCCAGCTCACAGTTCCGGGACCCCGGCCTGAATGGGGATGGCTACACCTTC. The whole variable domain, remainder taken from reference TRBV18 and TRBJ1-2, is NAGVMQNPRHLVRRRGQEARLRCSPMKGHSHVYWYRQLPEEGLKFMVYLQKENIIDESGMPKERFSAEFPKEGPSILRIQQVVRGDSAAYFCASSQFRDPGLNGDGYTFGSGTRLTVV.

This clonotype has only a few counts. The V call is TRBV7-9, the J call TRBJ1-1; D may be TRBD1 (5 bases). Trimming pared 0 bases from V and 4 bases from J, leaving 12 bases between. The CDR3 spans 15 residues. Germline CDR1 SEHNR, CDR2 FQNEAQ (reference sequence). The CDR3 sequence: CASSLARGAGTEAFF. CDR3 DNA sequence: TGTGCCAGCAGCTTAGCGCGTGGGGCCGGCACTGAAGCTTTCTTT.

This clonotype was counted between two and nine times. J is TRBJ2-7 and V is TRBV2; TRBD2 matches at 8 bases. Germline V CDR1 and CDR2: SNHLY, FYNNEI. This CDR3 contains 15 residues. V dropped 6 bases and J dropped 5; count of bases not matched to a gene: 12. The CDR3 DNA follows: TGTGCCAGCAGCCGTGGGGGACTAGTACTCCACGAGCAGTACTTC. Amino acid sequence: CASSRGGLVLHEQYF.

This clonotype has at least ten counts. This chain uses TRBV18 with TRBJ2-3; 7 nucleotides align to TRBD1. The junction had 8 bases not matched to a gene; V was cut back by 2 bases and J by 3 bases. The germline V gene has CDR1 KGHSH and CDR2 LQKENI. This CDR3 region has 16 residues. The chain's CDR3 is CASSPRRQGDTDTQYF. The DNA of the CDR3 is TGTGCCAGCTCACCAAGGAGACAGGGAGATACAGATACGCAGTATTTT.

This clonotype was counted only a few times. V is TRBV5-1 and J is TRBJ1-4; D call uncertain. Trimming took 5 bases from V and 0 from J, leaving 8 bases between them. This CDR3 is built from 14 residues. Looked up from germline, CDR1 is SGHRS and CDR2 is YFSETQ. CDR3 bases: TGCGCCAGCAGTTCCAGTGCAACTAATGAAAAACTGTTTTTT. The encoded protein is CASSSSATNEKLFF.

This clonotype was recorded many times. V is TRBV29-1 and J is TRBJ2-1; D is ambiguous. CDR1 SQVTM and CDR2 ANQGSEA come from the germline V gene. The V end was cut by 2 bases, the J end by 7 bases, with 9 bases between. The CDR3 loop spans 12 amino acids. This CDR3 reads CSVEKSFNEQFF. CDR3 bases: TGCAGCGTTGAAAAATCATTTAATGAGCAGTTCTTC.

The chain is built from TRBV7-2 and TRBJ2-7; D is undetermined. Per germline, CDR1 SGHTA and CDR2 FQGNSA. CDR3 size: 12 residues. V was pared by 10 bases and J by 0 bases, with 10 bases between. The CDR3 DNA sequence: TGTGCCACGTCCGAAAGCTCCTACGAGCAGTACTTC. Protein product: CATSESSYEQYF.